The clone carrying this T cell receptor (beta chain) was detected ten times or more. What it binds is unknown. Within the library, unique molecular identifiers were attached to each individual cDNA molecule. In the authors' workflow: Between about 23,224 and 750,000 TCRs appeared in each sample, and the median stood at approximately 100,000. One entry per CDR3 protein, called by TCRdb with MiXCR from the reads. These V and J calls are TCRdb output, not the study's own analysis. The repertoire holds 95,000 to 150,000 distinct CDR3 sequences, with over 7.5% as singletons. This record belongs to a study of human T cells and chemical hapten exposure. Study details: TCR yield per sample varied, mainly due to pooled library volumes.

The total RNA was obtained from whole blood that was not fractionated. Notes on the study in general: The number of TCRs above 1 in 1000 frequency did not change after DPC sensitization.

The sequence derives from a human donor in good health. Some clones in this sample may be carry-over from other donors' samples. Sequenced material: whole blood.

This CDR3 reads CASRHGQDVYNEQFF. The CDR3 bases are TGTGCCAGCAGACACGGACAGGACGTATACAATGAGCAGTTCTTC. The rearrangement links TRBV7-9 to TRBJ2-1, with 7 bases that match TRBD1. Germline-derived CDR1 and CDR2 are SEHNR and FQNEAQ (reference sequence). The CDR3 sequence is 15 residues long. V lost 6 bases to trimming and J lost 4 bases; unmatched junction nucleotides: 9.